The 5 T cell receptor beta chains reported below all come from one sample, sequenced in a study of cytomegalovirus exposure and HLA in healthy donors. 60 Vbeta and 13 Jbeta primers were used in PCR. Assay: immunoSEQ multiplex PCR; the TCRdb copy retains only in-frame clones and omits some. This repertoire shows more than 65,000 clones, about two thirds found once; its top ten account for around 6.9%. The sample consisted of PBMCs. The receptor set was obtained from a woman aged 45-65 years in good health and CMV-seropositive.

The rearrangement uses TRBV11-2 and TRBJ1-2; D not resolved. The V end was cut by 6 bases, the J end by 4 bases, with 15 bases between. The CDR3 has 14 residues. Germline CDR1 and CDR2: SGHAT and FQNNGV. CDR3 in DNA: TGTGCCAGCAGGCAATCGTCCGGAGTCTATGGCTACACCTTC. Amino acids: CASRQSSGVYGYTF.

V gene TRBV19 combines with J gene TRBJ2-7, with a tentative D call TRBD1 (6 bases). This CDR3 contains 14 residues. Trimming took off 3 bases at V and 3 bases at J, with 12 bases between the two ends. The V gene's germline CDR1 is LNHDA and CDR2 SQIVND (reference sequence). This chain's CDR3 is CASSMGTGFYEQYF. The CDR3 bases are TGTGCCAGTAGTATGGGAACAGGGTTCTACGAGCAGTACTTC.

The DNA for the CDR3 is TGTGCCAGCAGCCCTGACAGTTACTCTGGAAACACCATATATTTT. As protein: CASSPDSYSGNTIYF. The chain combines TRBV6-1 with TRBJ1-3; D possibly corresponds to TRBD1 (5 bases). The germline gives CDR1 MNHNS, CDR2 SASEGT. Trimming shortened V by 6 bases and J by 0 bases, and 12 bases separated the two germline ends. This CDR3 is built from 15 residues.

The rearrangement links TRBV18 to TRBJ2-5, with D possibly being TRBD1 (6 bases). Germline CDR1 and CDR2: KGHSH and LQKENI. Trimming left V 3 bases short and J 5 bases short, with 13 bases between. The CDR3 has 14 amino acids. CDR3 sequence: CASSPSGAEETQYF. In DNA, the CDR3 is TGTGCCAGCTCACCGTCAGGGGCGGAGGAGACCCAGTACTTC.

The chain joins TRBV11-2 to TRBJ2-5, with D perhaps TRBD1 (6 bases). The J call is in doubt because the DNA end fits TRBJ2-7 better. CDR1 SGHAT and CDR2 FQNNGV come from the germline V gene. CDR3 size: 15 residues. This chain's CDR3 is CASSSKDHRVYEQYF. CDR3 DNA sequence: TGTGCCAGCAGCTCGAAGGATCACAGGGTCTACGAGCAGTACTTC.